The rows below give T cell receptor beta chains drawn from one sample of a study of CD8 T cells in Susac syndrome. TCRdb reprocessed the immunoSEQ multiplex PCR reads via MiXCR and lists one record per CDR3 protein. Of some 190,000 distinct CDR3 sequences in the sample, roughly 94% were seen once. The material sequenced was CD4+ T cells from PBMCs. These receptors were collected from a human donor in good health. Both conserved end residues are part of each CDR3. Fields, in order: D gene, clone size, V gene, J gene, CDR3 protein, CDR3 DNA. D genes are given only for firm matches. The size entry is marked missing in some rows and otherwise reads once, few, many or a size class.

D: TRBD1; size: .; V: TRBV29-1; J: TRBJ2-1; CDR3: CSVRQGAIEQFF; DNA: TGCAGCGTTCGACAGGGGGCAATTGAGCAGTTCTTC
D: .; size: .; V: TRBV7-9; J: TRBJ1-1; CDR3: CASSKPDRPAFF; DNA: TGTGCCAGCAGCAAACCAGACAGGCCAGCTTTCTTT
D: .; size: .; V: TRBV7-9; J: TRBJ1-1; CDR3: CASSRSWNTEAFF; DNA: TGTGCCAGCAGCCGTTCCTGGAACACTGAAGCTTTCTTT
D: .; size: .; V: TRBV5-4; J: TRBJ2-3; CDR3: CASSFDLLGTDTQYF; DNA: TGTGCCAGCAGCTTCGACCTTCTAGGCACAGATACGCAGTATTTT
D: .; size: .; V: TRBV9; J: TRBJ1-1; CDR3: CASSVVGLNTEAFF; DNA: TGTGCCAGCAGCGTAGTAGGGTTGAACACTGAAGCTTTCTTT
D: .; size: .; V: TRBV6-5; J: TRBJ1-2; CDR3: CASRTPGYYGYTF; DNA: TGTGCCAGCAGAACCCCAGGGTACTATGGCTACACCTTC
D: TRBD2; size: .; V: TRBV15; J: TRBJ2-1; CDR3: CATSRDLSGSRDEQFF; DNA: TGTGCCACCAGCAGAGATTTGAGCGGGAGTAGGGATGAGCAGTTCTTC
D: TRBD2; size: .; V: TRBV24-1; J: TRBJ2-1; CDR3: CATSDLGGERGNEQFF; DNA: TGTGCCACCAGTGATTTGGGGGGGGAACGAGGGAATGAGCAGTTCTTC
D: .; size: .; V: TRBV7-2; J: TRBJ1-1; CDR3: CASSLPREGTEAFF; DNA: TGTGCCAGCAGCTTACCACGGGAGGGCACTGAAGCTTTCTTT
D: .; size: .; V: TRBV9; J: TRBJ2-5; CDR3: CASSVVGVGETQYF; DNA: TGTGCCAGCAGCGTAGTTGGGGTTGGAGAGACCCAGTACTTC
D: .; size: .; V: TRBV4-1; J: TRBJ2-2; CDR3: CASSRPQVTGELFF; DNA: TGCGCCAGCAGCCGCCCACAGGTCACCGGGGAGCTGTTTTTT
D: TRBD1; size: once; V: TRBV20-1; J: TRBJ1-3; CDR3: CSAADRVTGNTIYF; DNA: TGCAGTGCCGCGGACAGGGTGACAGGAAACACCATATATTTT
D: .; size: .; V: TRBV3-1; J: TRBJ1-2; CDR3: CASSQTEANYGYTF; DNA: TGTGCCAGCAGCCAGACAGAAGCTAACTATGGCTACACCTTC
D: .; size: .; V: TRBV29-1; J: TRBJ1-1; CDR3: CSVMDPNTEAFF; DNA: TGCAGCGTTATGGACCCGAACACTGAAGCTTTCTTT